Below, 22 T cell receptor beta chains from the same sample are listed, as sequenced in a study of T cell responses to AZD1222 COVID-19 vaccine. TCRdb keeps only in-frame clones here, not all; method: immunoSEQ multiplex PCR. Of about 180,000 clones listed, more than 70% are singletons. Source: peripheral blood, taken 28 days after the second AZD1222 dose. These TCRs come from an adult who received the AZD1222 COVID-19 vaccine.

Details on this clone: This sample also contains other DNA sequences that code for the same CDR3. The chain links TRBV19 to TRBJ1-2; D is uncertain. CDR3 length: 13 residues. Germline values: CDR1 LNHDA, CDR2 SQIVND (reference sequence). V was pared by 2 bases and J by 2 bases, with 6 bases between. The CDR3 loop is CASSISGNYGYTF. DNA of the CDR3: TGTGCCAGTAGTATATCGGGGAACTATGGCTACACCTTC. Combining the CDR3 with reference TRBV19 and TRBJ1-2 gives the whole variable domain DGGITQSPKYLFRKEGQNVTLSCEQNLNHDAMYWYRQDPGQGLRLIYYSQIVNDFQKGDIAEGYSVSREKKESFPLTVTSAQKNPTAFYLCASSISGNYGYTFGSGTRLTVV.

The chain couples TRBV28 to TRBJ2-7; D unresolved. The CDR3 loop spans 11 amino acids. The germline CDR1 and CDR2 sequences are MDHEN and SYDVKM. The V end was cut by 7 bases, the J end by 4 bases, with 8 bases between. The CDR3: CASMTAYEQYF. Written as DNA, the CDR3 is TGTGCCAGCATGACGGCTTACGAGCAGTACTTC.

A single count supports this clone. The genes are TRBV5-8 and TRBJ1-5; D remains unclear. The CDR3 spans 13 residues. The V gene's germline CDR1 is SGHTS and CDR2 YDEGEE. The V and J ends lost 6 bases and 4 bases respectively, with 11 bases between them. The chain's CDR3 is CASTPGGNQPQHF. The CDR3, as DNA: TGTGCCAGCACGCCCGGAGGGAATCAGCCCCAGCATTTT.

This chain links TRBV19 with TRBJ1-2; D gene ambiguous. The CDR3 is 13 residues long. Trimming stripped 5 bases from V and 7 bases from J, with 14 bases between. Germline V gene lookup returns CDR1 LNHDA and CDR2 SQIVND (reference sequence). CDR3 residues: CASSVGPLGGYTF. CDR3 in DNA: TGTGCCAGTAGTGTGGGTCCTCTCGGTGGCTACACCTTC.

The chain combines TRBV6-5 with TRBJ2-7, with D hard to call. V was clipped by 4 bases and J by 2 bases, with 12 bases between them. This CDR3 spans 14 amino acids. Germline V gene sequence: CDR1 MNHEY, CDR2 SVGAGI. CDR3 amino acids: CASSSFQVPYEQYF. CDR3 nucleotides: TGTGCCAGCAGTTCGTTTCAGGTACCCTACGAGCAGTACTTC.

The rearrangement uses TRBV27 and TRBJ2-7; 12 bases map to TRBD1. With V trimmed by 6 bases and J by 5 bases, 11 bases remained unmatched. Looked up from germline, CDR1 is MNHEY and CDR2 is SMNVEV (reference sequence). The CDR3 covers 16 residues. CDR3 sequence: CASRKPGQGARNEQYF. CDR3 sequence (DNA): TGTGCCAGCAGAAAACCGGGACAGGGGGCGCGGAACGAGCAGTACTTC.

This clone has more than one count but fewer than ten. The chain combines TRBV18 with TRBJ1-2; tentatively, D is TRBD1 (6 bases). V shed 0 bases and J shed 6 bases, with 17 bases lying between them. Germline loops: CDR1 KGHSH, CDR2 LQKENI. This CDR3 contains 16 residues. The DNA of the CDR3 is TGTGCCAGCTCACCACCGAATATCCGGGGGCGCGATGGCTACACCTTC. This translates into CASSPPNIRGRDGYTF.

The chain has TRBV4-2 and TRBJ1-1; D remains ambiguous. Deletions cut 4 bases from V and 1 base from J, with 16 bases between. The CDR3 sequence is 16 residues long. In germline, CDR1 is LGHNA, CDR2 YNFKEQ. In DNA, the CDR3 is TGTGCCAGCAGCCTCGCCTCCGGGGTCGCGAACACTGAAGCTTTCTTT. Its translation is CASSLASGVANTEAFF.

V usage is TRBV12-3 or TRBV12-4 and J usage is TRBJ1-2; D perhaps matches TRBD1 (5 bases). CDR3 length equals 13 residues. Trimming removed 3 bases from V and 2 bases from J, with 7 bases in between. The CDR3 DNA reads TGTGCCAGCAGTTTGGGGGACAACTATGGCTACACCTTC. Translation gives CASSLGDNYGYTF.

This chain links TRBV7-2 with TRBJ2-2; no clear D. Trimming stripped 1 base from V and 7 bases from J, with 10 bases between. The CDR3 is 14 amino acids. Germline V gene sequence: CDR1 SGHTA, CDR2 FQGNSA. In DNA, the CDR3 is TGTGCCAGCAGCTTAGTTCGGTGGGGCGGGGAGCTGTTTTTT. Translated, it gives CASSLVRWGGELFF.

The V gene is TRBV6-5, the J gene TRBJ2-6; no firm D call. The germline V and J ends were trimmed by 2 bases and 1 base, with 3 bases remaining between them. Germline CDR1 and CDR2: MNHEY and SVGAGI. The CDR3 consists of 14 residues. The CDR3 sequence is CASSYRSGANVLTF. The CDR3 bases are TGTGCCAGCAGTTACCGATCTGGGGCCAACGTCCTGACTTTC.

V gene TRBV29-1 combines with J gene TRBJ2-1; 7 bases align to TRBD1. The germline gives CDR1 SQVTM, CDR2 ANQGSEA. The CDR3 totals 10 residues. The V gene end was trimmed by 7 bases and the J gene end by 14 bases; junction bases not matched to a gene: 8. CDR3: CSAMTGLEFF. CDR3 nucleotides: TGCAGCGCCATGACAGGGTTGGAGTTCTTC.

J is TRBJ2-3 and V is TRBV27, with D perhaps TRBD2 (6 bases). CDR1 is MNHEY, CDR2 SMNVEV, per germline (reference sequence). The CDR3 runs to 15 residues. The V end was cut by 6 bases, the J end by 4 bases, with 17 bases between. CDR3 residues: CASRPWGGISDTQYF. The CDR3 DNA follows: TGTGCCAGCAGACCCTGGGGAGGCATTTCAGATACGCAGTATTTT.

The chain carries TRBV4-2 and TRBJ2-1, with TRBD2 identical over 14 bases. CDR3 length equals 16 residues. The V gene end was trimmed by 5 bases and the J gene end by 6 bases; junction bases not matched to a gene: 6. The germline gives CDR1 LGHNA, CDR2 YNFKEQ. CDR3 residues: CASSRSGTSGSNEQFF. CDR3 DNA sequence: TGTGCCAGCAGCAGAAGTGGGACTAGCGGGAGCAATGAGCAGTTCTTC.

The chain recombines TRBV10-2 with TRBJ2-7; 11 nucleotides agree with TRBD2. J gave up 6 bases and V 6 bases, and 13 bases lay outside the gene matches. Looked up from germline, CDR1 is WSHSY and CDR2 is SAAADI. The CDR3 length is 16 residues. The CDR3 DNA sequence: TGCGCCAGCAGGCTAGCGGGAGGAATGGGCCCCCGCGAGCAGTACTTC. Encoded protein: CASRLAGGMGPREQYF.

This clone was detected a few times. J is TRBJ1-3 and V is TRBV7-3; unclear D gene. Trimming took off 6 bases at V and 0 bases at J, with 9 bases between the two ends. The CDR3 is made up of 14 amino acids. The germline V gene encodes CDR1 SGHTA and CDR2 FQGTGA. The CDR3 reads CASSLQSSGNTIYF. The CDR3 bases are TGTGCCAGCAGTCTACAGAGCTCTGGAAACACCATATATTTT.

The chain recombines TRBV6-5 with TRBJ2-7; D gene uncertain. The V end was cut by 2 bases, the J end by 6 bases, with 5 bases between. This CDR3 comprises 11 residues. The germline CDR1 and CDR2 sequences are MNHEY and SVGAGI. The CDR3 sequence: CASSYMGEQYF. The CDR3 DNA sequence: TGTGCCAGCAGTTACATGGGCGAGCAGTACTTC.

The J gene is TRBJ2-3, the V gene TRBV5-1, with D possibly being TRBD2 (5 bases). With 0 bases removed from V and 2 bases from J, the gap between germline ends came to 13 bases. CDR1 is SGHRS and CDR2 is YFSETQ in the germline V gene. This CDR3 contains 16 residues. CDR3 coding DNA: TGCGCCAGCAGCTTGGGAGGGAGCTTACCCACAGATACGCAGTATTTT. This codes for CASSLGGSLPTDTQYF. The full variable domain, with the rest looked up from reference TRBV5-1 and TRBJ2-3, is KAGVTQTPRYLIKTRGQQVTLSCSPISGHRSVSWYQQTPGQGLQFLFEYFSETQRNKGNFPGRFSGRQFSNSRSEMNVSTLELGDSALYLCASSLGGSLPTDTQYFGPGTRLTVL.

The chain carries TRBV11-2 and TRBJ2-1, with 11 bases identical to TRBD2. The CDR3 spans 18 residues. CDR1 and CDR2 (germline): SGHAT, FQNNGV. Trimming removed 5 bases from V and 1 base from J; junction bases left unmatched: 10. The CDR3 reads CASSPGLAGGSSYNEQFF. The CDR3 coding sequence is TGTGCCAGCAGCCCTGGACTAGCGGGCGGGAGTTCCTACAATGAGCAGTTCTTC.

The chain combines TRBV7-2 with TRBJ2-7, with D possibly being TRBD1 (5 bases). V lost 2 bases to trimming and J lost 3 bases, with 11 bases between them. The CDR3 has 14 amino acids. Germline V CDR1 and CDR2: SGHTA, FQGNSA. The DNA for the CDR3 is TGTGCCAGCAGCTTAAGTTTAGACAGCTACGAGCAGTACTTC. It is translated as CASSLSLDSYEQYF.

The rearrangement uses TRBV6-2 or TRBV6-3 and TRBJ1-1, with D uncertain. V gave up 2 bases and J gave up 12 bases, with 10 bases separating them. CDR1 and CDR2 from the germline V gene are MNHEY and SVGEGT. The CDR3 contains 11 residues. CDR3 sequence (DNA): TGTGCCAGCAGTTACCCCCCTGTACCTTTCTTT. Its translation: CASSYPPVPFF.

V usage is TRBV19 and J usage is TRBJ2-3; 11 bases are shared with TRBD2. Germline V gene sequence: CDR1 LNHDA, CDR2 SQIVND (reference sequence). The junction had 22 bases not matched to a gene; V was cut back by 7 bases and J by 4 bases. The CDR3 is 20 amino acids. The chain's CDR3 is CASTPGGLAGGIVPPDTQYF. DNA for the CDR3: TGTGCCAGTACCCCAGGGGGGCTAGCGGGAGGTATCGTCCCCCCAGATACGCAGTATTTT.